The source of this T cell receptor (beta chain) is a study of T cells after yellow fever vaccination. At the level of the study: SMART-Seq v4 Ultra Low Input served to prepare low-cell-number fractions.

The CDR3 is 12 residues long. V lost 7 bases, J lost 7 bases, and 7 bases stayed unmatched. Germline V gives CDR1 DFQATT, CDR2 SNEGSKA (reference sequence). Researchers made TCR cDNA using 5'RACE template switching, and this step added a universal primer site and UMIs. TCRdb reprocessed the 5' RACE reads with MiXCR, giving one entry per CDR3 protein. The repertoire consists of approximately 550,000 distinct CDR3 sequences, with less than 15% occurring once and the leading ten covering about 14%. The TCR was taken from a man aged 25 to 40 who received the YFV17D yellow fever vaccine. This specimen consisted of PBMCs, obtained on the day of the yellow fever booster vaccination. The genes are TRBV20-1 and TRBJ2-1; 7 nucleotides agree with TRBD1. CDR3 loop: CSGSGQQNEQFF. The CDR3 nucleotides read TGCAGTGGATCGGGACAGCAGAATGAGCAGTTCTTC.